Each of the 9 T cell receptor beta chains below was sequenced from the same sample in a study of T-cell memory formation after mild COVID-19. TCRdb called the 5' RACE reads again in MiXCR, with one record for every CDR3 protein. This table holds hundreds of thousands of distinct CDR3 sequences, around 15% found once. The source material was PBMCs or a T cell subset sorted from them (not recorded which). These receptors came from a man aged 18 to 30 who had mild COVID-19 (a few samples of this study predate the infection). Cell type and time point are not known.

The rearrangement links TRBV6-4 to TRBJ1-6; D remains unclear. Trimming removed 10 bases from V and 9 bases from J, with 16 bases in between. The CDR3 totals 13 residues. CDR1 is MRHNA and CDR2 is SNTAGT in the germline V gene. The CDR3 DNA sequence: TGTGCCATCACCGTAGTGGTTAGTTCACCCCTCCACTTT. This encodes CAITVVVSSPLHF.

This clonotype was detected only a few times. The chain has TRBV6-1 and TRBJ2-3; no clear D gene. Germline V CDR1 and CDR2: MNHNS, SASEGT. The CDR3 is 13 residues long. Deletions cut 3 bases from V and 5 bases from J, with 9 bases between. DNA of the CDR3: TGTGCCAGCAGTGAGGCCCGGGTAGATACGCAGTATTTT. Protein product: CASSEARVDTQYF.

Worth noting for this clonotype: Mismatch with germline at one junction end may stem from a read error. CDR3: CASSSGSRGNNGELFF. The CDR3 DNA sequence: TGTGCCAGCAGCTCCGGGTCAAGGGGGAACAACGGGGAGCTGTTTTTT. J is TRBJ2-2 and V is TRBV7-3, with D maybe TRBD1 (6 bases). The CDR3 is 16 amino acids. Germline lookup yields CDR1 SGHTA and CDR2 FQGTGA. Supplemented by reference TRBV7-3 and TRBJ2-2, the full variable domain reads GAGVSQTPSNKVTEKGKYVELRCDPISGHTALYWYRQSLGQGPEFLIYFQGTGAADDSGLPNDRFFAVRPEGSVSTLKIQRTERGDSAVYLCASSSGSRGNNGELFFGEGSRLTVL.

This clonotype was picked up many times. The V call is TRBV13, the J call TRBJ1-1; TRBD1 agrees at 8 bases. J lost 4 bases, V lost 5 bases, and 0 bases had no gene match. CDR3 size: 12 residues. The germline V gene encodes CDR1 PRHDT and CDR2 FYEKMQ (reference sequence). The DNA for the CDR3 is TGTGCCAGCAGCGACAGGGGCACTGAAGCTTTCTTT. Amino acid sequence: CASSDRGTEAFF.

The rearrangement joins TRBV4-3 to TRBJ1-5, with a possible D match to TRBD1 (6 bases). The V gene's germline CDR1 is LGHNA and CDR2 YSLEER. Trimming cost V 5 bases and J 7 bases, with 12 bases left between them. The length of the CDR3 is 13 residues. CDR3 sequence: CASSETGIQPQHF. As DNA, the CDR3 is TGCGCCAGCAGCGAAACAGGGATCCAGCCCCAGCATTTT.

This clonotype was seen a handful of times. This chain links TRBV7-9 with TRBJ1-2; a possible D gene is TRBD1 (5 bases). V was cut by 5 bases and J by 8 bases, with 15 bases left in between. The CDR3 extends over 13 amino acids. Germline V gives CDR1 SEHNR, CDR2 FQNEAQ (reference sequence). The DNA for the CDR3 is TGTGCCAGCAGCCTTGACAGCCTTCGGGGCTACACCTTC. Encoded protein: CASSLDSLRGYTF.

This clonotype was picked up a small number of times. The chain recombines TRBV13 with TRBJ2-4; TRBD1 might be the D (6 bases). CDR3 size: 16 residues. V shed 5 bases and J shed 0 bases, with 14 bases lying between them. Germline V gene sequence: CDR1 PRHDT, CDR2 FYEKMQ (reference sequence). The CDR3 DNA sequence: TGTGCCAGCAGCCGCAGGGGATGGGGAGCCAAAAACATTCAGTACTTC. Amino acid sequence: CASSRRGWGAKNIQYF.

This clonotype has a handful of counts. The rearrangement joins TRBV7-2 to TRBJ1-6; TRBD1 matches at 7 bases. V shed 5 bases, J shed 10 bases, and the junction held 8 bases outside the gene matches. Germline loops: CDR1 SGHTA, CDR2 FQGNSA. CDR3 length: 14 amino acids. The CDR3 region is CASSPRDRGSPLHF. CDR3 sequence (DNA): TGTGCCAGCAGCCCCCGGGACAGAGGATCACCCCTCCACTTT.

V gene TRBV4-2 combines with J gene TRBJ1-2, with D possibly TRBD1 on 5 matching bases. CDR1 and CDR2 (germline): LGHNA, YNFKEQ. Trimming pared 4 bases from V and 7 bases from J, leaving 13 bases between. The CDR3 sequence is 13 residues long. The CDR3 spells CASSRGRVVGYTF. The CDR3 DNA sequence: TGTGCCAGCAGCCGCGGCAGGGTCGTTGGCTACACCTTC.